This T cell receptor beta chain was found in a study of blood T cell repertoires in COVID-19. About the study: The origin of the acute and convalescent COVID-19 samples was the United States, Italy and Spain. PBMCs, B-cell-depleted T cells, or T cells provided the cDNA or gDNA that made up the material.

In the original workflow: From reference gene primer amplification, estimates of nucleated cell counts were derived. Here immunoSEQ multiplex PCR was the method, and the copy in TCRdb shows in-frame clones only, minus some. That table furnishes V, J and clone size, whereas the DNA furnished D and trimming. The table shows 270,000 or so clones, with nearly 90% occurring only once. Seattle researchers signed up patients amid active infection and tracked them longitudinally. CDR1 and CDR2 from the germline V gene are SNHLY and FYNNEI. The CDR3 is 14 residues long. V lost 3 bases, J lost 8 bases, and 16 bases lay in between.

This chain uses TRBV2 with TRBJ1-2, with D tentatively TRBD1 (5 bases). This clonotype originated in a woman aged 30 to 39 with COVID-19, enrolled during active disease. The specimen sequenced was peripheral blood. CDR3 loop: CASSDRSRGGGYTF. The CDR3 DNA is TGTGCCAGCAGTGACCGAAGCCGCGGGGGGGGCTACACCTTC.